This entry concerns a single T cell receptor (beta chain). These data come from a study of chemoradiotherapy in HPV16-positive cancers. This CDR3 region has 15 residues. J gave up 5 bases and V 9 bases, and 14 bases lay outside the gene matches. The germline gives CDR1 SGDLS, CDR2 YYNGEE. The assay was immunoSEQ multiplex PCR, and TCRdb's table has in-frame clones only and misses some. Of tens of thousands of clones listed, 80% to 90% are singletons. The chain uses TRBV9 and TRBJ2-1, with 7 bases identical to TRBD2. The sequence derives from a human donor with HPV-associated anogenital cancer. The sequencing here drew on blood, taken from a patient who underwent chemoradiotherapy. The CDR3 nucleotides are TGTGCCACCTCGACCGCGGGAGAATCCCACAATGAGCAGTTCTTC. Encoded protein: CATSTAGESHNEQFF.